Below are 32 T cell receptor beta chains sequenced from a single sample in a study of blood T cell repertoires in COVID-19. Produced via immunoSEQ multiplex PCR; TCRdb's table is partial and in-frame only. The sample has around 50,000 clones, under 95% seen once. The sequencing sample was made of peripheral blood. The receptors originated from a man between 70 and 80 years old with active COVID-19.

This rearrangement joins TRBV18 to TRBJ1-5, with unresolved D. The CDR3 extends over 14 amino acids. Germline loops: CDR1 KGHSH, CDR2 LQKENI. V was clipped by 6 bases and J by 7 bases, with 16 bases between them. The CDR3 DNA is TGTGCCAGCTCCCATTTAGACGGGTGGCAGCCCCAGCATTTT. This gives the protein CASSHLDGWQPQHF.

V is TRBV20-1 and J is TRBJ2-1; the D gene is possibly TRBD1 (6 bases). V was shortened by 3 bases and J by 4 bases, with 13 bases between the two germline ends. Germline V gene sequence: CDR1 DFQATT, CDR2 SNEGSKA (reference sequence). The length of the CDR3 is 14 residues. The CDR3 DNA follows: TGCAGTGCTAGTGGGGGCCATCCTTACAATGAGCAGTTCTTC. Amino acid sequence: CSASGGHPYNEQFF.

The J gene is TRBJ1-5, the V gene TRBV28; 8 positions match TRBD1. With 5 bases clipped from V and 3 bases from J, the junction kept 3 bases outside the gene matches. The CDR3 covers 14 residues. Germline CDR1 and CDR2: MDHEN and SYDVKM. In DNA form, the CDR3 reads TGTGCCAGCAGTCCGGGACAGGCCAATCAGCCCCAGCATTTT. Protein: CASSPGQANQPQHF.

V and J are TRBV4-2 and TRBJ1-6; D gene unclear. Trimming shortened V by 1 base and J by 5 bases, and 6 bases separated the two germline ends. CDR1 is LGHNA and CDR2 is YNFKEQ in the germline V gene. CDR3 length: 14 amino acids. CDR3 sequence (DNA): TGTGCCAGCAGCCAAGTAATCCATAATTCACCCCTCCACTTT. Translating gives CASSQVIHNSPLHF.

This chain connects TRBV7-9 to TRBJ2-3; 8 positions match TRBD2. V trimming: 5 bases; J trimming: 1 base; junction bases outside the gene matches: 11. The CDR3 covers 17 residues. Germline CDR1 and CDR2: SEHNR and FQNEAQ (reference sequence). The CDR3 region is CASSRHLTSGRTDTQYF. CDR3 bases: TGTGCCAGCAGCCGCCACCTCACTAGCGGCCGCACAGATACGCAGTATTTT.

This sequence joins TRBV11-2 and TRBJ1-5; D remains ambiguous. V dropped 5 bases and J dropped 11 bases, with 19 bases sitting between them. The germline V gene encodes CDR1 SGHAT and CDR2 FQNNGV. The CDR3 covers 14 residues. The CDR3 loop is CASSNPPTREAQHF. The DNA of the CDR3 is TGTGCCAGCAGCAATCCACCGACCCGGGAGGCCCAGCATTTT.

The J gene is TRBJ2-1, the V gene TRBV7-2, with D perhaps TRBD1 (5 bases). The CDR3 totals 16 residues. V lost 5 bases and J 4 bases, leaving 18 bases between the germline ends. Germline CDR1 is SGHTA and CDR2 is FQGNSA. The CDR3 loop is CASSLLGPLAYNEQFF. CDR3 nucleotides: TGTGCCAGCAGCCTTCTGGGGCCACTTGCTTACAATGAGCAGTTCTTC.

This chain uses TRBV28 with TRBJ1-5; D uncertain. The CDR3 sequence is 16 residues long. Germline V lookup: CDR1 MDHEN, CDR2 SYDVKM. V lost 5 bases and J lost 2, with 16 bases in between. The CDR3 coding sequence is TGTGCCAGCAGTCTACAGTGGCGGGCTGGCAATCAGCCCCAGCATTTT. The encoded protein is CASSLQWRAGNQPQHF.

The chain couples TRBV3-1 (or the pseudogene TRBV3-2) to TRBJ1-1; D is unresolved. Germline V CDR1 and CDR2: LGHDT, YNNKEL (reference sequence). V lost 1 base, J lost 8 bases, and 17 bases lay in between. The CDR3 is 15 amino acids. CDR3 sequence (DNA): TGTGCCAGCAGCCAAGCAATACGAAGGAGTTCGGAAGCTTTCTTT. The encoded protein is CASSQAIRRSSEAFF.

This chain joins TRBV4-3 and TRBJ2-3, with 11 bases fitting TRBD1. The CDR3 extends over 16 amino acids. V lost 1 base and J lost 5; bases outside the gene matches: 5. From germline, CDR1 is LGHNA and CDR2 YSLEER. The DNA of the CDR3 is TGCGCCAGCAGCCAAGGGAGGACAGGGGGCCTAGATACGCAGTATTTT. Its translation is CASSQGRTGGLDTQYF.

This clone was detected only once. The rearrangement joins TRBV5-8 to TRBJ2-1; 8 bases agree with TRBD2. The V gene's germline CDR1 is SGHTS and CDR2 YDEGEE. The V and J ends lost 0 bases and 0 bases, in that order; junction bases with no gene match: 2. CDR3 length equals 16 residues. The CDR3 loop is CASSLDAGGSYNEQFF. The CDR3 DNA sequence: TGTGCCAGCAGCTTGGACGCGGGAGGCTCCTACAATGAGCAGTTCTTC. The full variable domain, completed using reference TRBV5-8 and TRBJ2-1, is EAGVTQSPTHLIKTRGQQATLRCSPISGHTSVYWYQQALGLGLQFLLWYDEGEERNRGNFPPRFSGRQFPNYSSELNVNALELEDSALYLCASSLDAGGSYNEQFFGPGTRLTVL.

The rearrangement uses TRBV28 and TRBJ2-1, with 7 nucleotides matching TRBD1. Trimming cost V 5 bases and J 4 bases; bases outside gene matches: 5. In germline, CDR1 is MDHEN, CDR2 SYDVKM. The CDR3 spans 14 residues. The CDR3 coding sequence is TGTGCCAGCAGTGGGGACAGAGGTTACAATGAGCAGTTCTTC. This encodes CASSGDRGYNEQFF.

The chain is built from TRBV27 and TRBJ1-1; tentative D call: TRBD1 (6 bases). This CDR3 is 16 amino acids long. Looked up from germline, CDR1 is MNHEY and CDR2 is SMNVEV (reference sequence). Between the trimmed V and J ends, which lost 4 bases and 1 base, there was a span of 16 bases. CDR3 coding DNA: TGTGCCAGCAGTTCCCTCAGGGGATGGGCGAACACTGAAGCTTTCTTT. It translates to CASSSLRGWANTEAFF.

This chain links TRBV7-2 with TRBJ2-7, with a tentative D call TRBD2 (6 bases). The germline V gene encodes CDR1 SGHTA and CDR2 FQGNSA. The CDR3 contains 15 residues. Trimming left V 1 base short and J 1 base short, with 11 bases between. The CDR3 here is CASSLGGTASYEQYF. The CDR3 nucleotides read TGTGCCAGCAGCTTAGGGGGGACTGCGTCCTACGAGCAGTACTTC.

This clone is a singleton in its sample. V and J are TRBV19 and TRBJ2-6; TRBD1 matches 8 bases. This CDR3 is 17 amino acids long. The trim removed 5 bases at V and 0 bases at J, leaving 6 bases unmatched. Per germline, CDR1 LNHDA and CDR2 SQIVND (reference sequence). CDR3 loop: CASSLRDRSSGANVLTF. The CDR3, as DNA: TGTGCCAGTAGTCTCCGGGACAGGAGCTCTGGGGCCAACGTCCTGACTTTC.

The chain uses TRBV18 and TRBJ1-1; the D gene is possibly TRBD1 (5 bases). This CDR3 contains 17 residues. Per germline, CDR1 KGHSH and CDR2 LQKENI. The V gene lost 2 bases and the J gene lost 1 base, with 17 bases spanning the gap. The CDR3 loop reads CASSPGMGGTTNTEAFF. The CDR3 DNA follows: TGTGCCAGCTCACCAGGAATGGGGGGGACGACGAACACTGAAGCTTTCTTT.

The gene calls are TRBV15 and TRBJ2-2, with 10 positions matching TRBD2. CDR1 LNHNV and CDR2 YYDKDF come from the germline V gene (reference sequence). V was clipped by 4 bases and J by 5 bases; unmatched bases: 13. The CDR3 covers 18 residues. The CDR3 bases are TGTGCCACCAGCACTTCTTTAGCGGGAGGAGGGGAAACCGGGGAGCTGTTTTTT. Protein product: CATSTSLAGGGETGELFF.

The chain links TRBV27 to TRBJ1-3; 7 bases agree with TRBD1. Trimming removed 2 bases from V and 0 bases from J; junction bases left unmatched: 7. The CDR3 is 17 residues long. CDR1 and CDR2 from the germline V gene are MNHEY and SMNVEV (reference sequence). CDR3 region: CASSLRGQGYSGNTIYF. Written as DNA, the CDR3 is TGTGCCAGCAGTTTAAGGGGGCAGGGCTACTCTGGAAACACCATATATTTT.

V gene TRBV28 combines with J gene TRBJ2-5; D may be TRBD2 (5 bases). The CDR3 loop spans 11 amino acids. V lost 3 bases to trimming and J lost 9 bases, with 8 bases between them. Germline loops: CDR1 MDHEN, CDR2 SYDVKM. The CDR3 sequence is CASSLIGAQYF. Written as DNA, the CDR3 is TGTGCCAGCAGTTTGATCGGGGCCCAGTACTTC.

On this clone itself: Additional DNA sequences in this sample encode the identical CDR3. The chain employs TRBV27 and TRBJ2-7; D uncertain. This CDR3 region has 13 residues. V was shortened by 6 bases and J by 6 bases, with 15 bases between the two germline ends. Germline lookup yields CDR1 MNHEY and CDR2 SMNVEV (reference sequence). Written as DNA, the CDR3 is TGTGCCAGCAGCGTCCAGGTATCCGGCGAGCAGTACTTC. Its protein is CASSVQVSGEQYF.

CDR3 sequence: CASSRQDSYNEQFF. The CDR3, as DNA: TGTGCCAGTAGTCGGCAGGATTCCTACAATGAGCAGTTCTTC. This chain connects TRBV19 to TRBJ2-1, with D uncertain. The V gene lost 5 bases and the J gene lost 1 base, with 9 bases spanning the gap. There are 14 residues in the CDR3. Germline CDR1 reads LNHDA; CDR2 reads SQIVND (reference sequence).

This chain uses TRBV11-2 with TRBJ2-5; weak D call: TRBD1 (6 bases). The V end was cut by 3 bases, the J end by 1 base, with 9 bases between. Germline V gene lookup returns CDR1 SGHAT and CDR2 FQNNGV. The CDR3 consists of 14 residues. The CDR3: CASSLVRGQETQYF. CDR3 nucleotides: TGTGCCAGCAGCTTGGTCAGGGGCCAAGAGACCCAGTACTTC.

This rearrangement joins TRBV28 to TRBJ1-1; 7 bases align to TRBD1. CDR3 size: 13 residues. CDR1 and CDR2 (germline): MDHEN, SYDVKM. With V trimmed by 6 bases and J by 4 bases, 5 bases remained unmatched. The CDR3 DNA is TGTGCCAGCAGGACAGGGTGGGGCACTGAAGCTTTCTTT. Translation gives CASRTGWGTEAFF.

This clone was observed a few times. The J gene is TRBJ1-6, the V gene TRBV2, with TRBD1 as a possible D gene (6 bases). Germline V gene data show CDR1 as SNHLY and CDR2 as FYNNEI. This CDR3 has 17 amino acids. The V end was cut by 5 bases, the J end by 0 bases, with 14 bases between. As DNA, the CDR3 is TGTGCCAGCAGTCCCTGGCAGGGGAGCTCCTATAATTCACCCCTCCACTTT. Protein product: CASSPWQGSSYNSPLHF. The full variable domain, rest sourced from reference TRBV2 and TRBJ1-6, is EPEVTQTPSHQVTQMGQEVILRCVPISNHLYFYWYRQILGQKVEFLVSFYNNEISEKSEIFDDQFSVERPDGSNFTLKIRSTKLEDSAMYFCASSPWQGSSYNSPLHFGNGTRLTVT.

CDR3 bases: TGTGCCAGCAGCTCCGGACGGGGAAAGTACAATGAGCAGTTCTTC. This gives the protein CASSSGRGKYNEQFF. The chain links TRBV5-6 to TRBJ2-1; a possible D gene is TRBD2 (5 bases). CDR3 length: 15 amino acids. Germline V gene sequence: CDR1 SGHDT, CDR2 YYEEEE. Trimming left V 3 bases short and J 4 bases short, with 14 bases between.

The chain joins TRBV9 to TRBJ1-3; 8 nucleotides match TRBD1. The CDR3 spans 17 residues. The germline CDR1 and CDR2 sequences are SGDLS and YYNGEE. V lost 1 base, J lost 2 bases, and 8 bases stayed unmatched. The CDR3 loop is CASSVTLGQGPGNTIYF. CDR3 DNA: TGTGCCAGCAGCGTAACCCTTGGACAGGGCCCTGGAAACACCATATATTTT.

This chain links TRBV29-1 with TRBJ1-1; the match to TRBD1 covers 7 bases. V shed 4 bases and J 5 bases; nucleotides not matched to a gene: 1. This CDR3 spans 11 amino acids. From germline, CDR1 is SQVTM and CDR2 ANQGSEA. This CDR3 reads CSVARGTEAFF. In DNA form, the CDR3 reads TGCAGCGTTGCCAGGGGGACTGAAGCTTTCTTT.

J is TRBJ2-7 and V is TRBV29-1; D possibly corresponds to TRBD1 (5 bases). CDR1 is SQVTM, CDR2 ANQGSEA, per germline. CDR3 length: 11 residues. V shed 8 bases and J shed 4 bases, with 12 bases lying between them. The CDR3, as DNA: TGCAGCTTCTCACAGGAGTACGAGCAGTACTTC. The encoded protein is CSFSQEYEQYF.

The gene calls are TRBV7-8 and TRBJ2-3, with TRBD2 matching 7 bases. Germline-derived CDR1 and CDR2 are SGHVS and FQNEAQ. J gave up 5 bases and V 5 bases, and 10 bases lay outside the gene matches. This CDR3 has 15 amino acids. In DNA, the CDR3 is TGTGCCAGCAGCACCCTGGCGGGAGTACTAGATACGCAGTATTTT. It codes for CASSTLAGVLDTQYF.

This clone qualifies as medium-sized (0.01 to 0.1%). The rearrangement joins TRBV7-9 to TRBJ2-7, with 8 bases matching TRBD1. The CDR3 consists of 15 residues. Germline-derived CDR1 and CDR2 are SEHNR and FQNEAQ (reference sequence). J gave up 5 bases and V 3 bases, and 9 bases lay outside the gene matches. CDR3 region: CASSLGQGAKHEQYF. The DNA for the CDR3 is TGTGCCAGCAGCTTGGGTCAGGGGGCTAAGCACGAGCAGTACTTC.

The table lists this clone with a count of one. The rearrangement links TRBV28 to TRBJ2-1, with TRBD1 matching over 7 bases. There are 13 residues in the CDR3. CDR1 MDHEN and CDR2 SYDVKM come from the germline V gene. The chain's CDR3 is CAAGQATYNEQFF. CDR3 nucleotide sequence: TGTGCAGCCGGACAGGCGACCTACAATGAGCAGTTCTTC.

This chain joins TRBV6-5 and TRBJ2-1; no reliable D call. The germline gives CDR1 MNHEY, CDR2 SVGAGI. The V end was cut by 0 bases, the J end by 7 bases, with 7 bases between. This CDR3 is built from 13 residues. CDR3 in DNA: TGTGCCAGCAGTTACTCCAATAGAAATGAGCAGTTCTTC. Its protein product is CASSYSNRNEQFF.